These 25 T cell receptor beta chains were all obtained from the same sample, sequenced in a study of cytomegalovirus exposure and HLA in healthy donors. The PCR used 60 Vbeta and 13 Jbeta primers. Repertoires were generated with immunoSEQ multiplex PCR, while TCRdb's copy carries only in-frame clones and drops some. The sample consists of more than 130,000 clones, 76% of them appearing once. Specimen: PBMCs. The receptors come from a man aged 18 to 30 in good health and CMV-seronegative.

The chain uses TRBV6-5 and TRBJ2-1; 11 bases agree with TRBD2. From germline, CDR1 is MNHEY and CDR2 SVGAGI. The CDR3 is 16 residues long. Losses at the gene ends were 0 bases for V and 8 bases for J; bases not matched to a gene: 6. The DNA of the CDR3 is TGTGCCAGCAGTTACTCAATAGCGGGAGGGCCGGATGAGCAGTTCTTC. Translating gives CASSYSIAGGPDEQFF.

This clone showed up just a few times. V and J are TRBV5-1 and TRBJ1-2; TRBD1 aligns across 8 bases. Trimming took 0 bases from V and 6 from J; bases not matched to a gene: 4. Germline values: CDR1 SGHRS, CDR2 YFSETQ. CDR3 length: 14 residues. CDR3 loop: CASSLGRGLDGYTF. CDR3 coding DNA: TGCGCCAGCAGCTTGGGCAGGGGGCTCGATGGCTACACCTTC. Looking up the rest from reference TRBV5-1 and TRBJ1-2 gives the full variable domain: KAGVTQTPRYLIKTRGQQVTLSCSPISGHRSVSWYQQTPGQGLQFLFEYFSETQRNKGNFPGRFSGRQFSNSRSEMNVSTLELGDSALYLCASSLGRGLDGYTFGSGTRLTVV.

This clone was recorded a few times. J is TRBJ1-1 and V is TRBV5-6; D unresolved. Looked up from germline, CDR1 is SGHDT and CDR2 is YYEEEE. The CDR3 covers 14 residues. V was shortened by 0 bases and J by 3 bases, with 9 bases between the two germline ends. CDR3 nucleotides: TGTGCCAGCAGCTTGGCAGGAGGGTACACTGAAGCTTTCTTT. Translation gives CASSLAGGYTEAFF.

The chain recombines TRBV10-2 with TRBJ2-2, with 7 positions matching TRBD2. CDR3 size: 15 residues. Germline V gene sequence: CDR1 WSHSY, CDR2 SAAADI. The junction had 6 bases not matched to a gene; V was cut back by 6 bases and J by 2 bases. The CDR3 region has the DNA TGCGCCAGCAGGGCGGGACTACCAAACACCGGGGAGCTGTTTTTT. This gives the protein CASRAGLPNTGELFF.

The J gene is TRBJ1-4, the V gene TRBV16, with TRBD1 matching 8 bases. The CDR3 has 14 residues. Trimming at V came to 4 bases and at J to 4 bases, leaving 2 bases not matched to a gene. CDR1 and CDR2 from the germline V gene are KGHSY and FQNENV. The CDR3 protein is CASSRDRGNEKLFF. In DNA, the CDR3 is TGTGCCAGCAGCCGCGACAGGGGTAATGAAAAACTGTTTTTT.

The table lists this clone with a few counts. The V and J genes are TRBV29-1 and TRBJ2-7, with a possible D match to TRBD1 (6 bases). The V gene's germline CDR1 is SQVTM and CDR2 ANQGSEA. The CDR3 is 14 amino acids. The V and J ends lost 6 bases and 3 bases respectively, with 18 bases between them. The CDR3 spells CSVAPTGPFYEQYF. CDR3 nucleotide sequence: TGCAGCGTCGCCCCTACAGGGCCGTTCTACGAGCAGTACTTC.

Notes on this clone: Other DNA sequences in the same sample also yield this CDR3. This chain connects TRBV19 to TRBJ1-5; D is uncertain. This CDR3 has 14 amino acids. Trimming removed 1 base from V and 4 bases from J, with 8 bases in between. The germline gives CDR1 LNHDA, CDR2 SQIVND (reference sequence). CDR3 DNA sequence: TGTGCCAGTAGTATAGTAAGAGGGAATCAGCCCCAGCATTTT. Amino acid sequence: CASSIVRGNQPQHF.

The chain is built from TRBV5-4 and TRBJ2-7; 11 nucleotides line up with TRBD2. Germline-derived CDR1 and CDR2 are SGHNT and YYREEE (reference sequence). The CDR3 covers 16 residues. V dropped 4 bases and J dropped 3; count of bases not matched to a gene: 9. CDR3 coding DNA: TGTGCCAGCAGCCTAGAACTAGCGGGAGCGTACTACGAGCAGTACTTC. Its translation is CASSLELAGAYYEQYF.

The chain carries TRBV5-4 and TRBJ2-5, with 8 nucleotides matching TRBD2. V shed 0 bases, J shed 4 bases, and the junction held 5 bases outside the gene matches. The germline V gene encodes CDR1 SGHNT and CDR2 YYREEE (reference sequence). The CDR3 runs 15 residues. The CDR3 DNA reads TGTGCCAGCAGCTTGGTGGCGGGAGGTGCAGAGACCCAGTACTTC. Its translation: CASSLVAGGAETQYF.

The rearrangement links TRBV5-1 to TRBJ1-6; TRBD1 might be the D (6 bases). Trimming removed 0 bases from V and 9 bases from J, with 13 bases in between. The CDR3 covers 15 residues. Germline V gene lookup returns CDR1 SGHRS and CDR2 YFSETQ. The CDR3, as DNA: TGCGCCAGCAGCTTGGTGGACAGAGACAGTTCACCCCTCCACTTT. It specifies CASSLVDRDSSPLHF.

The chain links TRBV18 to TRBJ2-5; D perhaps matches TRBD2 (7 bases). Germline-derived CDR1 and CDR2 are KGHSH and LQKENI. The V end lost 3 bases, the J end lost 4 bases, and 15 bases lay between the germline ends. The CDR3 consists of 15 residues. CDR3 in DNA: TGTGCCAGCTCACCGGCGGGGGCAGGTGGAGAGACCCAGTACTTC. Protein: CASSPAGAGGETQYF. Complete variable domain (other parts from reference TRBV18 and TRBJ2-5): NAGVMQNPRHLVRRRGQEARLRCSPMKGHSHVYWYRQLPEEGLKFMVYLQKENIIDESGMPKERFSAEFPKEGPSILRIQQVVRGDSAAYFCASSPAGAGGETQYFGPGTRLLVL.

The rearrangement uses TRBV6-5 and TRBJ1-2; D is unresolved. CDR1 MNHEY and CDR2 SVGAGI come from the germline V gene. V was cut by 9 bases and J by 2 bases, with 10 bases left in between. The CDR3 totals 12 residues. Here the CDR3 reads CASGFGNYGYTF. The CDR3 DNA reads TGTGCCAGTGGGTTCGGGAACTATGGCTACACCTTC.

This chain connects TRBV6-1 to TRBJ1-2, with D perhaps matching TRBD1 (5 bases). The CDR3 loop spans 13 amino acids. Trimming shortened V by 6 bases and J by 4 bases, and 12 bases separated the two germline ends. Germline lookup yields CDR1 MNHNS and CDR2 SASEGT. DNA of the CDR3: TGTGCCAGCAGCGGGGGGAGGACCTATGGCTACACCTTC. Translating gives CASSGGRTYGYTF.

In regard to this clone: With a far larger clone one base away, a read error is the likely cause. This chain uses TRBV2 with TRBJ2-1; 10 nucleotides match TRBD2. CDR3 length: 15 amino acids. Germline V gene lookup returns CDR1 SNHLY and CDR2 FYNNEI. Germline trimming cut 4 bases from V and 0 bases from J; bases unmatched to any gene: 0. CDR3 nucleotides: TGTGCCAGCAGTGGACTAGCGGGCTCCTACAATGAGCAGTTCTTC. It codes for CASSGLAGSYNEQFF.

CDR3 sequence reads: CASSLSEGGETQYF. The CDR3 DNA reads TGCGCCAGCAGCCTCTCAGAAGGCGGGGAGACCCAGTACTTC. V gene TRBV4-1 combines with J gene TRBJ2-5, with D perhaps TRBD2 (5 bases). This CDR3 comprises 14 residues. CDR1 is MGHRA, CDR2 YSYEKL, per germline. Trimming cost V 4 bases and J 5 bases, with 14 bases left between them.

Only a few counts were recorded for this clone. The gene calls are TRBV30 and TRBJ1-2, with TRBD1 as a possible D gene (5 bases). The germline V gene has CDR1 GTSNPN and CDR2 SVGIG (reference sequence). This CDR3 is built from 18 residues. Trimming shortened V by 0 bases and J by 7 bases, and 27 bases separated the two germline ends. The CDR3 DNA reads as TGTGCCTGGAGTGTACGGAATGGGCTGGGACTAGGGGTAGTTGGCTACACCTTC. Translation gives CAWSVRNGLGLGVVGYTF.

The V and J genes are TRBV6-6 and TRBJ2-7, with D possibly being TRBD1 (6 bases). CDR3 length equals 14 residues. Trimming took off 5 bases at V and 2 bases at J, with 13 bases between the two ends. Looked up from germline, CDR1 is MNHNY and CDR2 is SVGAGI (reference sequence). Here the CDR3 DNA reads TGTGCCAGCAGTATCCGGGACAATCCCTACGAGCAGTACTTC. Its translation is CASSIRDNPYEQYF.

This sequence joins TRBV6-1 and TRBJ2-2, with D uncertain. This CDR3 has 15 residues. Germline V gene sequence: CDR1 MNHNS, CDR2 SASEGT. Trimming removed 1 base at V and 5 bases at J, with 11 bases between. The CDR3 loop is CASSEDQIPTGELFF. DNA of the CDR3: TGTGCCAGCAGTGAAGATCAGATTCCGACCGGGGAGCTGTTTTTT.

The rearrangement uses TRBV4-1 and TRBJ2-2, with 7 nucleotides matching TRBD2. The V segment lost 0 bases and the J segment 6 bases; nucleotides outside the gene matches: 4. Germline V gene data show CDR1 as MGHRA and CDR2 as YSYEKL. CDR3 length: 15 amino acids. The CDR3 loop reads CASSQDAGAAGELFF. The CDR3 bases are TGCGCCAGCAGCCAAGATGCGGGAGCGGCCGGGGAGCTGTTTTTT.

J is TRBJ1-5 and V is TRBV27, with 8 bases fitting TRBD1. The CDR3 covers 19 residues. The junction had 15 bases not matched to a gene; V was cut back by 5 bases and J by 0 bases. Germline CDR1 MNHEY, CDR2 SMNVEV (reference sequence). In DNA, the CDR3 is TGTGCCAGCAGTCCCCTCGGACAGGGATTCGCCTATAGCAATCAGCCCCAGCATTTT. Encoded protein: CASSPLGQGFAYSNQPQHF.

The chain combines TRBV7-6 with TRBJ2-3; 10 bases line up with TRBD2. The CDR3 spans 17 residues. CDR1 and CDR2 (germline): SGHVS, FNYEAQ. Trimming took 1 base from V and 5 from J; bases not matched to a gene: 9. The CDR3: CASSLGSAGGPRDTQYF. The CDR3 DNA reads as TGTGCCAGCAGCTTAGGGTCAGCGGGGGGGCCGAGAGATACGCAGTATTTT. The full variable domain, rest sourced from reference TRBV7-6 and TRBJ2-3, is GAGVSQSPRYKVTKRGQDVALRCDPISGHVSLYWYRQALGQGPEFLTYFNYEAQQDKSGLPNDRFSAERPEGSISTLTIQRTEQRDSAMYRCASSLGSAGGPRDTQYFGPGTRLTVL.

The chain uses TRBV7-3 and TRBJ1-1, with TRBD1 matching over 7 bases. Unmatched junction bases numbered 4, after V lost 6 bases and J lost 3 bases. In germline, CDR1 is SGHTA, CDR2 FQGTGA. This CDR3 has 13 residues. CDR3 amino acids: CASRLDRDTEAFF. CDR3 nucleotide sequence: TGTGCCAGCAGGCTCGACAGGGACACTGAAGCTTTCTTT.

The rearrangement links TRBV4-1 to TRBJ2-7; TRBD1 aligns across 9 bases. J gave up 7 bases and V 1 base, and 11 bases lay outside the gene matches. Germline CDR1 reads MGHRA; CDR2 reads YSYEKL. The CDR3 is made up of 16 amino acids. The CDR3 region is CASSQVPGQGLREQYF. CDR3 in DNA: TGCGCCAGCAGCCAAGTGCCGGGACAGGGACTTCGTGAGCAGTACTTC.

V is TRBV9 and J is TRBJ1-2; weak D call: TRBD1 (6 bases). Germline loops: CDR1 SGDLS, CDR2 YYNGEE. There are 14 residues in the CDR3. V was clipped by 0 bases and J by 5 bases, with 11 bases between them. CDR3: CASSVGRGAYGYTF. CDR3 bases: TGTGCCAGCAGCGTAGGTCGGGGGGCATATGGCTACACCTTC.

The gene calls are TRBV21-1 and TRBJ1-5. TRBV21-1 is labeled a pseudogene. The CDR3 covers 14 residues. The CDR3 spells CASSKGSAGQPQHF. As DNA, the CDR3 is TGTGCCAGCAGCAAAGGGTCGGCGGGTCAGCCCCAGCATTTT.